This T cell receptor (beta chain) was identified in a study of CD8 T cells in Susac syndrome. Study conclusions and caveats: The study acknowledged a relatively small number of individuals in its TCR sequencing and HLA analysis.

Sequencing targeted TCR beta in T cells from blood (CD8+ and CD4+). Reverse transcription of about 0.45 to 1 ug RNA was performed with random hexamers. MiXCR, applied by TCRdb to the immunoSEQ multiplex PCR reads, yields one record per CDR3 protein. The sample yields under 350,000 distinct CDR3 sequences, 92% seen once. A remark on this clonotype: The antigen remains unidentified.

The material sequenced was CD4+ T cells from PBMCs. This clonotype originated in a human donor with multiple sclerosis.

The CDR3 coding sequence is TGTGCCAGCAGGGGTTCCGGGACAGGCTATGGCTACACCTTC. It specifies CASRGSGTGYGYTF. This chain links TRBV6-1 with TRBJ1-2, with 8 bases fitting TRBD1. J lost 4 bases, V lost 6 bases, and 7 bases had no gene match. The CDR3 has 14 residues. Germline lookup yields CDR1 MNHNS and CDR2 SASEGT.